The next 25 T cell receptor beta chains were all read from a single sample in a study of T-cell memory formation after mild COVID-19. MiXCR, run by TCRdb on the 5' RACE reads, gives a single entry per CDR3 protein. Among about 560,000 distinct CDR3 sequences listed, about a sixth were seen once. The sequenced material came from PBMCs or a T cell subset sorted from them (not recorded which). Every receptor here comes from an adult woman who had mild COVID-19 (a few samples of this study predate the infection). Cell type and time point are not known.

The genes are TRBV7-8 and TRBJ1-4, with D possibly TRBD1 on 5 matching bases. V lost 0 bases, J lost 7 bases, and 12 bases lay in between. The CDR3 covers 15 residues. Germline-derived CDR1 and CDR2 are SGHVS and FQNEAQ. CDR3 loop: CASSLASGVIEKLFF. CDR3 bases: TGTGCCAGCAGCTTAGCGTCGGGGGTCATTGAAAAACTGTTTTTT.

There are a few counts of this clonotype. The rearrangement links TRBV29-1 to TRBJ1-5, with D possibly matching TRBD1 (5 bases). Germline CDR1 and CDR2: SQVTM and ANQGSEA. V lost 4 bases and J 4 bases, leaving 14 bases between the germline ends. CDR3 length equals 14 residues. The CDR3 region is CSVGFGDGNQPQHF. CDR3 coding DNA: TGCAGCGTTGGATTCGGGGACGGTAATCAGCCCCAGCATTTT. Complete variable domain (other parts from reference TRBV29-1 and TRBJ1-5): SAVISQKPSRDICQRGTSLTIQCQVDSQVTMMFWYRQQPGQSLTLIATANQGSEATYESGFVIDKFPISRPNLTFSTLTVSNMSPEDSSIYLCSVGFGDGNQPQHFGDGTRLSIL.

As DNA, the CDR3 is TGTGCCAGCAGTTACGCGCAGGGCGGGGAAGAGACCCAGTACTTC. Translation: CASSYAQGGEETQYF. The genes are TRBV6-5 and TRBJ2-5, with a tentative D call TRBD2 (6 bases). Germline V gene data show CDR1 as MNHEY and CDR2 as SVGAGI. The CDR3 is made up of 15 amino acids. Trimming stripped 2 bases from V and 3 bases from J, with 13 bases between.

The CDR3 bases are TGCAGTGCTAGAGCGTGGACTCCCAGAGAGACCCAGTACTTC. Protein sequence: CSARAWTPRETQYF. The rearrangement uses TRBV20-1 and TRBJ2-5; TRBD2 might be the D (5 bases). V was trimmed by 1 base and J by 4 bases, leaving 13 bases between them. The CDR3 totals 14 residues. Germline assignment: CDR1 DFQATT and CDR2 SNEGSKA (reference sequence).

The chain combines TRBV5-1 with TRBJ2-3; 9 bases are a match to TRBD2. J gave up 4 bases and V 1 base, and 13 bases lay outside the gene matches. Germline V gives CDR1 SGHRS, CDR2 YFSETQ. The CDR3 extends over 18 amino acids. The CDR3 nucleotides read TGCGCCAGCAGCTTGAGATTAGCGGGGGCCACCGTTGCAGATACGCAGTATTTT. This translates into CASSLRLAGATVADTQYF.

The chain employs TRBV19 and TRBJ1-1, with D tentatively TRBD1 (5 bases). Germline values: CDR1 LNHDA, CDR2 SQIVND (reference sequence). The CDR3 is made up of 14 amino acids. The V gene lost 3 bases and the J gene lost 4 bases, with 12 bases spanning the gap. The CDR3 sequence is CASSIQGGTTEAFF. DNA for the CDR3: TGTGCCAGTAGTATCCAGGGCGGTACCACTGAAGCTTTCTTT.

The chain recombines TRBV20-1 with TRBJ2-7; D is unresolved. Germline-derived CDR1 and CDR2 are DFQATT and SNEGSKA (reference sequence). The V gene lost 6 bases and the J gene lost 3 bases, with 12 bases spanning the gap. This CDR3 has 12 residues. CDR3 coding DNA: TGCAGTGCAATAGACCCCCACTACGAGCAGTACTTC. It codes for CSAIDPHYEQYF.

The chain has TRBV19 and TRBJ1-2; the D gene is possibly TRBD1 (5 bases). From germline, CDR1 is LNHDA and CDR2 SQIVND (reference sequence). This CDR3 contains 17 residues. With 6 bases removed from V and 4 bases from J, the gap between germline ends came to 24 bases. Written as DNA, the CDR3 is TGTGCCAGTAGAGCCAGGGCGGCATCACCCGGGGCCTATGGCTACACCTTC. It is translated as CASRARAASPGAYGYTF.

This clonotype was detected a few times. The chain carries TRBV5-6 and TRBJ1-1, with D hard to call. The CDR3 has 14 residues. Trimming removed 1 base at V and 2 bases at J, with 9 bases between. Germline V gives CDR1 SGHDT, CDR2 YYEEEE. CDR3 amino acids: CASSLIQINTEAFF. CDR3 DNA: TGTGCCAGCAGCTTGATACAGATAAACACTGAAGCTTTCTTT.

The chain employs TRBV20-1 and TRBJ2-1; possibly TRBD2 for D (6 bases). The CDR3 length is 16 residues. The V gene's germline CDR1 is DFQATT and CDR2 SNEGSKA (reference sequence). Trimming removed 0 bases at V and 2 bases at J, with 14 bases between. The CDR3 loop reads CSARDLREHTYNEQFF. DNA for the CDR3: TGCAGTGCTAGAGATCTCCGGGAGCACACCTACAATGAGCAGTTCTTC.

This chain links TRBV18 with TRBJ2-7; possibly TRBD1 for D (5 bases). V shed 3 bases and J shed 5 bases, with 14 bases lying between them. Per the germline V gene, CDR1 is KGHSH and CDR2 is LQKENI. The CDR3 runs to 14 residues. The CDR3: CASSPYRSVHEQYF. CDR3 in DNA: TGTGCCAGCTCACCCTACAGGTCGGTCCACGAGCAGTACTTC.

The chain carries TRBV12-3 or TRBV12-4 and TRBJ2-3; 7 bases fit TRBD2. The CDR3 is 17 residues long. The ends lost 2 bases at V and 2 bases at J; junction bases unmatched: 10. This CDR3 reads CASSLSGTGGYTDTQYF. In DNA, the CDR3 is TGTGCCAGCAGTTTATCGGGCACGGGGGGATACACAGATACGCAGTATTTT.

This clonotype was found a few times. The chain carries TRBV14 and TRBJ2-2; D ambiguous. V was trimmed by 4 bases and J by 1 base, leaving 7 bases between them. Germline V gene data show CDR1 as SGHDN and CDR2 as FVKESK. The CDR3 has 14 residues. DNA of the CDR3: TGTGCCAGCAGCCCCCTATTGAACACCGGGGAGCTGTTTTTT. Its translation: CASSPLLNTGELFF.

This clonotype showed up just a few times. The junction departs from the called germline gene at one end, perhaps through a read error. The chain is built from TRBV12-3 or TRBV12-4 and TRBJ2-1; possible D gene TRBD2, 6 bases. The length of the CDR3 is 13 residues. DNA of the CDR3: TGTGCCAGCAGTTTAACCCGCTCCGTGGGCGGGGTCTTC. The encoded protein is CASSLTRSVGGVF.

The genes are TRBV5-4 and TRBJ2-7; D not certain. Germline-derived CDR1 and CDR2 are SGHNT and YYREEE (reference sequence). This CDR3 has 13 amino acids. Trimming removed 4 bases at V and 7 bases at J, with 15 bases between. The CDR3 spells CASSHRVTGEQYF. The CDR3, as DNA: TGTGCCAGCAGCCATAGGGTGACGGGTGAGCAGTACTTC.

This clonotype was counted a few times. V and J are TRBV4-3 and TRBJ2-5; D perhaps matches TRBD2 (6 bases). This CDR3 has 16 residues. Trimming pared 4 bases from V and 1 base from J, leaving 16 bases between. CDR1 is LGHNA and CDR2 is YSLEER in the germline V gene. CDR3 residues: CASSRYIGGIQETQYF. DNA of the CDR3: TGCGCCAGCAGCCGATACATTGGGGGGATCCAAGAGACCCAGTACTTC.

This chain uses TRBV24-1 with TRBJ2-5; 15 bases agree with TRBD2. J was trimmed by 0 bases and V by 4 bases; bases with no gene match: 8. From germline, CDR1 is KGHDR and CDR2 SFDVKD. The CDR3 consists of 19 residues. The DNA of the CDR3 is TGTGCCACCAGTGACCCGGGACTAGCGGGGGGCGAATACCAAGAGACCCAGTACTTC. This encodes CATSDPGLAGGEYQETQYF.

The rearrangement joins TRBV5-1 to TRBJ2-1, with TRBD2 identical over 9 bases. The V gene's germline CDR1 is SGHRS and CDR2 YFSETQ. The CDR3 covers 15 residues. V shed 3 bases and J 6 bases; nucleotides not matched to a gene: 7. CDR3: CASSSRTSEGNEQFF. CDR3 coding DNA: TGCGCCAGCAGCTCGCGGACTAGCGAAGGCAATGAGCAGTTCTTC.

The chain is built from TRBV6-2 or TRBV6-3 and TRBJ2-1; TRBD2 aligns across 7 bases. With 6 bases clipped from V and 3 bases from J, the junction kept 8 bases outside the gene matches. Germline lookup yields CDR1 MNHEY and CDR2 SVGEGT. This CDR3 region has 15 residues. The DNA of the CDR3 is TGTGCCAGCAGCTTACTAGCGTATATCTACAATGAGCAGTTCTTC. This encodes CASSLLAYIYNEQFF.

The chain links TRBV7-3 to TRBJ2-7, with TRBD1 matching 7 bases. Germline V CDR1 and CDR2: SGHTA, FQGTGA. The CDR3 has 14 amino acids. J lost 6 bases, V lost 6 bases, and 11 bases had no gene match. CDR3 amino acids: CASRSIGTAGEQYF. The CDR3 nucleotides read TGTGCCAGCAGGTCAATAGGGACAGCCGGCGAGCAGTACTTC.

In this sample, this clonotype turned up once. J is TRBJ2-7 and V is TRBV9, with a possible D match to TRBD2 (6 bases). Trimming pared 0 bases from V and 2 bases from J, leaving 9 bases between. CDR3 length: 14 amino acids. CDR1 and CDR2 from the germline V gene are SGDLS and YYNGEE. This CDR3 is CASSVDPGAYEQYF. CDR3 DNA sequence: TGTGCCAGCAGCGTAGATCCGGGAGCCTACGAGCAGTACTTC.

The chain combines TRBV4-2 with TRBJ2-1; 8 nucleotides agree with TRBD2. Germline lookup yields CDR1 LGHNA and CDR2 YNFKEQ. There are 15 residues in the CDR3. V gave up 1 base and J gave up 8 bases; unmatched junction bases: 7. CDR3 protein: CASSQVLAGVDEQFF. CDR3 nucleotides: TGTGCCAGCAGCCAAGTGCTAGCGGGTGTTGATGAGCAGTTCTTC.

The chain links TRBV7-3 to TRBJ2-3; D is uncertain. Germline V gene sequence: CDR1 SGHTA, CDR2 FQGTGA. This CDR3 has 13 amino acids. Trimming pared 5 bases from V and 2 bases from J, leaving 8 bases between. The CDR3 loop is CASSEANTDTQYF. For the CDR3, the DNA is TGTGCCAGCAGCGAGGCTAACACAGATACGCAGTATTTT. The complete variable domain, with remaining parts taken from reference TRBV7-3 and TRBJ2-3, reads GAGVSQTPSNKVTEKGKYVELRCDPISGHTALYWYRQSLGQGPEFLIYFQGTGAADDSGLPNDRFFAVRPEGSVSTLKIQRTERGDSAVYLCASSEANTDTQYFGPGTRLTVL.

In its sample, this clonotype was seen a few times. The rearrangement joins TRBV12-3 or TRBV12-4 to TRBJ2-3; perhaps TRBD2 as D (6 bases). The CDR3 sequence is 12 residues long. Trimming cost V 6 bases and J 5 bases, with 9 bases left between them. CDR3 coding DNA: TGTGCCAGCAGGTCAGCGGGAGATACGCAGTATTTT. Amino acid sequence: CASRSAGDTQYF.

V usage is TRBV6-6 and J usage is TRBJ2-1; either TRBD1 or TRBD2 may fit D (5 bases each). V was shortened by 6 bases and J by 2 bases, with 23 bases between the two germline ends. The CDR3 runs to 18 residues. Germline CDR1 MNHNY, CDR2 SVGAGI (reference sequence). CDR3 loop: CASRGVLRDRTPYNEQFF. In DNA form, the CDR3 reads TGTGCCAGCAGGGGGGTTTTGCGAGACCGCACACCCTACAATGAGCAGTTCTTC.